The next 12 T cell receptor beta chains were all read from a single sample in a study of CD8+ T cells in alopecia areata. Extraction and reverse transcription of RNA yielded cDNA as the sequencing template. Only in-frame clones appear in the TCRdb table, and some are missing; sequencing was by immunoSEQ multiplex PCR. The sample records 150,000 to 200,000 clones, about three fifths being singletons. The sample taken for sequencing was CD4+ T cells sorted from blood. The receptors stem from a human donor in good health.

This chain links TRBV27 with TRBJ2-1; no definite D call. V gave up 5 bases and J gave up 10 bases, with 6 bases separating them. The CDR3 runs 10 residues. CDR1 MNHEY and CDR2 SMNVEV come from the germline V gene (reference sequence). CDR3 region: CASSLGEQFF. The CDR3 DNA is TGTGCCAGCAGTCTTGGGGAGCAGTTCTTC.

The chain links TRBV10-2 to TRBJ2-7; D not certain. Trimming stripped 1 base from V and 1 base from J, with 5 bases between. The CDR3 runs to 13 residues. CDR1 WSHSY and CDR2 SAAADI come from the germline V gene. The DNA for the CDR3 is TGCGCCAGCAGTGAGTGGGGTTCCTACGAGCAGTACTTC. Translation gives CASSEWGSYEQYF.

In regard to this clone: A much larger clone sits a single nucleotide away, making a read error possible. The chain recombines TRBV5-6 with TRBJ2-1, with 10 nucleotides matching TRBD2. CDR3 length: 15 amino acids. The germline V gene has CDR1 SGHDT and CDR2 YYEEEE. J gave up 4 bases and V 5 bases, and 6 bases lay outside the gene matches. The CDR3 loop is CASRPGLAEYNEQFF. The CDR3 nucleotides are TGTGCCAGCAGACCTGGACTAGCGGAATACAATGAGCAGTTCTTC.

The rearrangement joins TRBV19 to TRBJ1-4, with unresolved D. The V end was cut by 8 bases, the J end by 4 bases, with 17 bases between. Germline CDR1 is LNHDA and CDR2 is SQIVND (reference sequence). The CDR3 covers 15 residues. CDR3 sequence reads: CASSNRGSLNEKLFF. The CDR3 DNA is TGTGCCAGTTCAAACCGCGGGAGCCTTAATGAAAAACTGTTTTTT.

The rearrangement uses TRBV6-5 and TRBJ2-5; D possibly corresponds to TRBD2 (6 bases). The germline CDR1 and CDR2 sequences are MNHEY and SVGAGI. The germline V and J ends were trimmed by 5 bases and 4 bases, with 14 bases remaining between them. CDR3 length: 14 residues. CDR3 loop: CASSPRGGVETQYF. CDR3 coding DNA: TGTGCCAGCAGTCCTCGAGGAGGGGTAGAGACCCAGTACTTC.

The V and J genes are TRBV4-2 and TRBJ2-5; no reliable D call. V was shortened by 1 base and J by 5 bases, with 8 bases between the two germline ends. CDR1 LGHNA and CDR2 YNFKEQ come from the germline V gene. This CDR3 contains 13 residues. CDR3 region: CASSQGYGETQYF. The CDR3 coding sequence is TGTGCCAGCAGCCAAGGATACGGCGAGACCCAGTACTTC.

The chain links TRBV6-6 to TRBJ2-3, with D tentatively TRBD2 (5 bases). Looked up from germline, CDR1 is MNHNY and CDR2 is SVGAGI (reference sequence). The V end was cut by 7 bases, the J end by 1 base, with 15 bases between. This CDR3 is built from 15 residues. CDR3 residues: CASTNRGAGTDTQYF. DNA of the CDR3: TGTGCCAGCACCAACCGGGGAGCGGGCACAGATACGCAGTATTTT.

The chain has TRBV29-1 and TRBJ1-1; no reliable D call. V dropped 4 bases and J dropped 0 bases, with 9 bases sitting between them. The germline CDR1 and CDR2 sequences are SQVTM and ANQGSEA. The CDR3 covers 13 residues. The CDR3 DNA sequence: TGCAGCGTTGTATGGGGTTTGAACACTGAAGCTTTCTTT. Protein: CSVVWGLNTEAFF.

This clone was found a few times. The chain links TRBV9 to TRBJ2-1, with TRBD2 identical over 11 bases. This CDR3 is built from 16 residues. The germline gives CDR1 SGDLS, CDR2 YYNGEE. The junction had 2 bases not matched to a gene; V was cut back by 3 bases and J by 0 bases. CDR3 amino acids: CASSAGLADSYNEQFF. As DNA, the CDR3 is TGTGCCAGCAGCGCGGGACTAGCGGACTCCTACAATGAGCAGTTCTTC. The full variable domain, its missing parts supplied by reference TRBV9 and TRBJ2-1, is DSGVTQTPKHLITATGQRVTLRCSPRSGDLSVYWYQQSLDQGLQFLIQYYNGEERAKGNILERFSAQQFPDLHSELNLSSLELGDSALYFCASSAGLADSYNEQFFGPGTRLTVL.

This chain connects TRBV29-1 to TRBJ2-3; 10 nucleotides line up with TRBD2. CDR3 size: 15 residues. With V trimmed by 4 bases and J by 5 bases, 9 bases remained unmatched. Germline CDR1 SQVTM, CDR2 ANQGSEA. Here the CDR3 DNA reads TGCAGCGTTGCAACTAGCGGGATATTGTTAGATACGCAGTATTTT. This translates into CSVATSGILLDTQYF.

The V gene is TRBV18, the J gene TRBJ2-5, with 10 bases identical to TRBD1. There are 14 residues in the CDR3. CDR1 and CDR2 (germline): KGHSH, LQKENI. V trimming: 3 bases; J trimming: 6 bases; junction bases outside the gene matches: 4. CDR3 sequence: CASSPRTGGKTQYF. The CDR3 DNA reads TGTGCCAGCTCACCTCGGACAGGGGGAAAGACCCAGTACTTC.

This chain's CDR3 is CASRGRDQPQHF. Here the CDR3 DNA reads TGTGCCAGCAGAGGCAGGGATCAGCCCCAGCATTTT. The chain employs TRBV2 and TRBJ1-5, with D perhaps matching TRBD1 (5 bases). The germline V gene encodes CDR1 SNHLY and CDR2 FYNNEI. The CDR3 length is 12 residues. Between the trimmed V and J ends, which lost 6 bases and 5 bases, there was a span of 8 bases. Supplemented by reference TRBV2 and TRBJ1-5, the full variable domain reads EPEVTQTPSHQVTQMGQEVILRCVPISNHLYFYWYRQILGQKVEFLVSFYNNEISEKSEIFDDQFSVERPDGSNFTLKIRSTKLEDSAMYFCASRGRDQPQHFGDGTRLSIL.